This T cell receptor beta chain was recorded in a study of beta chain features in type 1 diabetes. Study at large: The samples had around 98 million sorted cells examined in all. Overall study findings and caveats: Shortening that was moderate but significant affected the TCRB CDR3s of Type 1 diabetes patients in all four CD4+ subsets.

Sequencing targeted expressed TCRB transcripts, as all isolated RNA had been reverse transcribed. The method was immunoSEQ multiplex PCR; TCRdb's version includes in-frame clones alone and lacks a portion of them. In the table there are about 190,000 clones, 6% to 9% of which are singletons. In its sample, this clone was seen a few times. The antigen remains undetermined. The V and J ends lost 5 bases and 2 bases, in that order; junction bases with no gene match: 4. Germline V gives CDR1 LNHDA, CDR2 SQIVND (reference sequence). The CDR3 runs to 14 residues. Sequenced material: central memory CD4+ T cells from blood. This TCR was recovered from a man younger than 35 with type 1 diabetes. The gene calls are TRBV19 and TRBJ1-1, with 8 bases lining up with TRBD1. CDR3 sequence: CASSFGTGNTEAFF. CDR3 bases: TGTGCCAGTAGTTTCGGGACAGGTAACACTGAAGCTTTCTTT.